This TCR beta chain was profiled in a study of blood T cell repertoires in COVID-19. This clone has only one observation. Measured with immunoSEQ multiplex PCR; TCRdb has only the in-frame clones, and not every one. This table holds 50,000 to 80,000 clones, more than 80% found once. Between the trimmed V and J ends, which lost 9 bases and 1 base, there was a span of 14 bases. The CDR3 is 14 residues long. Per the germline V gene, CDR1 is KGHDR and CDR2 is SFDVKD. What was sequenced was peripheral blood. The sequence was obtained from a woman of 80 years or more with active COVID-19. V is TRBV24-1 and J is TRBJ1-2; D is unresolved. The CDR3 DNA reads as TGTGCCACCCCCGGTACTAGGGATAACTATGGCTACACCTTC. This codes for CATPGTRDNYGYTF.